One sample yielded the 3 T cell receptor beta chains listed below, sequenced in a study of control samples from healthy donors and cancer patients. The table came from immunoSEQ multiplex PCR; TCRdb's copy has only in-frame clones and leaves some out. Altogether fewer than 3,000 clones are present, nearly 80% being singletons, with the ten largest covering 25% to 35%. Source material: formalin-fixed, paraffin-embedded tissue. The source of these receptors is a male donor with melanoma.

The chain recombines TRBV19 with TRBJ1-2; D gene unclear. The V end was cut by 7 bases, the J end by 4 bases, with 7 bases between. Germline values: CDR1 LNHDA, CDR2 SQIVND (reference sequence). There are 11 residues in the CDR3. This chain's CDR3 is CASMRAYGYTF. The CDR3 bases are TGTGCCAGTATGAGGGCCTATGGCTACACCTTC.

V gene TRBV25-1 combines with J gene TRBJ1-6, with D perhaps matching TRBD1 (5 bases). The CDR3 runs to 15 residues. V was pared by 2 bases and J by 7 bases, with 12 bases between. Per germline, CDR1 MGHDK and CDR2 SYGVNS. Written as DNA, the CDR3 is TGTGCCAGCAGTGAAGGACACCTAGGGAATTCACCCCTCCACTTT. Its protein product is CASSEGHLGNSPLHF. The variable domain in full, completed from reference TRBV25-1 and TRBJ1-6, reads EADIYQTPRYLVIGTGKKITLECSQTMGHDKMYWYQQDPGMELHLIHYSYGVNSTEKGDLSSESTVSRIRTEHFPLTLESARPSHTSQYLCASSEGHLGNSPLHFGNGTRLTVT.

Here the CDR3 DNA reads TGTGCCAGCAGCGTAAGCTGGAACAATGAGCAGTTCTTC. Translating it yields CASSVSWNNEQFF. This sequence joins TRBV9 and TRBJ2-1; D is ambiguous. The CDR3 loop spans 13 amino acids. Germline CDR1 is SGDLS and CDR2 is YYNGEE. Between the trimmed V and J ends, which lost 1 base and 5 bases, there was a span of 7 bases.